This TCR beta chain stems from a study of CD8 T cells in Susac syndrome. Overall study findings and caveats: The authors acknowledged that the study's TCR sequencing and HLA analysis involved relatively few individuals.

The authors reverse transcribed about 0.45 to 1 ug RNA with random hexamers. MiXCR, run by TCRdb on the immunoSEQ multiplex PCR reads, gives a single entry per CDR3 protein. The sample lists more than 150,000 distinct CDR3 sequences, about 96% seen once, with 0.095% to 0.15% in the top ten. To note about this clonotype: As yet, its antigen is unknown.

The CDR3 consists of 15 residues. V was shortened by 5 bases and J by 4 bases, with 18 bases between the two germline ends. CDR1 and CDR2 (germline): MNHEY, SVGAGI. The sample taken for sequencing was CD4+ T cells from PBMCs. The V and J genes are TRBV6-5 and TRBJ2-7; D not certain. The receptor comes from a human donor with Susac syndrome. The CDR3 region has the DNA TGTGCCAGCAGTCCGGGCCAAGCGATCCTATACGAGCAGTACGTC. Translating gives CASSPGQAILYEQYV.